The present T cell receptor (beta chain) was sequenced within a study of blood T cells in healthy people across ages. The germline V gene encodes CDR1 SGHVS and CDR2 FNYEAQ. With 4 bases clipped from V and 3 bases from J, the junction kept 6 bases outside the gene matches. This CDR3 is 15 amino acids long. General study points: Estimates drawn from one million T cells were deemed to understate diversity. Higher diversity, along with more naive CD4+ cells, distinguished long-lived donors from aged donors.

Combining a sample-barcoded 5' primer with a J-beta primer mix, a second PCR ran for roughly 7 to 11 cycles. TCRdb reprocessed the 5' RACE reads with MiXCR, giving one entry per CDR3 protein. The table lists 1.6 million or so distinct CDR3 sequences, 30% to 35% of them singletons. Donors were healthy Caucasian individuals from Russia aged roughly 6 to 90. As for this clonotype: Its antigen remains unknown.

The specimen was blood. The sequence came from a woman aged 30 to 39 in good health. This chain connects TRBV7-6 to TRBJ2-3; TRBD2 agrees at 8 bases. CDR3 region: CASSYGLAPTDTQYF. The DNA for the CDR3 is TGTGCCAGCAGCTACGGACTAGCACCGACAGATACGCAGTATTTT.